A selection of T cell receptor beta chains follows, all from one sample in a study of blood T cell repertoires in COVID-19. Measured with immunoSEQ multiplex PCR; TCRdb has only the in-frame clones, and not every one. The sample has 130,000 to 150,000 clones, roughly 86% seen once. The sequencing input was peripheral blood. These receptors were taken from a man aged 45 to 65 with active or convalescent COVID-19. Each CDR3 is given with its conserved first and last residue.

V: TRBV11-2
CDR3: CASSLVGANQETQYF

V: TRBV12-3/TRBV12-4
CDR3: CASTYRSREKLFF

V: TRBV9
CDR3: CASSGGTGAQETQYF

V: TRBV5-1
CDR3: CASSSRTLNTEAFF

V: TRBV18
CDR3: CASSPSRLVTNQPQHF

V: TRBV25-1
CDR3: CASSAGGQAFF

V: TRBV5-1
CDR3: CASSYTVKNTEAFF

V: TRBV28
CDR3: CASSLTPTRYGYTF

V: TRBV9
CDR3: CASSPLGGRETQYF

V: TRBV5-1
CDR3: CASSEDRVDGYTF

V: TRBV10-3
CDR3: CAIRGTGEGDTQYF

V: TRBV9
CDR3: CASSATTGGRGQPQHF